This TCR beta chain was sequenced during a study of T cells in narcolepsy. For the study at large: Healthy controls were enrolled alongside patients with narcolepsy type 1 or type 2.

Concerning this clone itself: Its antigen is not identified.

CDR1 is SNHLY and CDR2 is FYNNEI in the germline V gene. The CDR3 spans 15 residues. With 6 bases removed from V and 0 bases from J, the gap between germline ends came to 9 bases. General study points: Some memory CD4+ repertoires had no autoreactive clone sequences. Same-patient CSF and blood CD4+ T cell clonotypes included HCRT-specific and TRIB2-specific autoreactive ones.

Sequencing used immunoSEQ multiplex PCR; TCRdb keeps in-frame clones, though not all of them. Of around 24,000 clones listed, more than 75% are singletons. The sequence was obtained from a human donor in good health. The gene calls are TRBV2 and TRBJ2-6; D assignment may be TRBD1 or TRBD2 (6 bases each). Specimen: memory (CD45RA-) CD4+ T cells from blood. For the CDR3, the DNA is TGTGCCAGCAGGGAGGGGGGCTCTGGGGCCAACGTCCTGACTTTC. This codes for CASREGGSGANVLTF.